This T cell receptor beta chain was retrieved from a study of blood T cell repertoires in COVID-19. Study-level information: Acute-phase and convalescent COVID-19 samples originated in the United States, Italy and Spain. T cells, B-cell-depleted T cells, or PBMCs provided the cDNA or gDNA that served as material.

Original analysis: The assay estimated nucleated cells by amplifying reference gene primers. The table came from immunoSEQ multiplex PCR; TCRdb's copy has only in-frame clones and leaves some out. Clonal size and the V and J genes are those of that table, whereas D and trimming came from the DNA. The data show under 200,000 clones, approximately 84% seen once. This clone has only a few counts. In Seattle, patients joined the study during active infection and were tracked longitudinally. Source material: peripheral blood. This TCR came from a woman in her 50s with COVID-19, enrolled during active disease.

CDR3 sequence reads: CASSPWGDEQFF. DNA for the CDR3: TGTGCCAGCAGCCCTTGGGGGGATGAGCAGTTCTTC. J is TRBJ2-1 and V is TRBV7-9; D might be TRBD2 (6 bases). CDR1 and CDR2 from the germline V gene are SEHNR and FQNEAQ (reference sequence). This CDR3 contains 12 residues. The V and J ends lost 5 bases and 8 bases respectively, with 10 bases between them. Based on the CDR3 plus reference TRBV7-9 and TRBJ2-1, the full variable domain is DTGVSQNPRHKITKRGQNVTFRCDPISEHNRLYWYRQTLGQGPEFLTYFQNEAQLEKSRLLSDRFSAERPKGSFSTLEIQRTEQGDSAMYLCASSPWGDEQFFGPGTRLTVL.